This T cell receptor (beta chain) was recorded in a study of radiotherapy plus CTLA-4 blockade in lung cancer. As for the study in general: In approximately 17% of patients, objective responses were seen; around 31% had disease control.

The CDR3 is made up of 15 amino acids. V trimming: 5 bases; J trimming: 6 bases; junction bases outside the gene matches: 10. Germline V CDR1 and CDR2: LNHNV, YYDKDF (reference sequence). Study results and caveats: Early clone dynamics of blood T cells, plus interferon-beta, reportedly predicted response best. After radiotherapy and ipilimumab, tumor-derived clones expanded in peripheral blood.

CTLA-4 blockade using ipilimumab, together with focal radiation, was received by patients with chemo-refractory metastatic non-small-cell lung cancer. The table came from immunoSEQ multiplex PCR; TCRdb's copy has only in-frame clones and leaves some out. The table includes around 42,000 clones, over 55% detected once. As for this clone: The target antigen is unknown.

The material was peripheral blood, obtained from a patient treated with radiotherapy plus ipilimumab. This chain links TRBV15 with TRBJ2-4; 7 bases are shared with TRBD1. This clonotype originated in a human donor with non-small cell lung cancer who had a partial response to radiotherapy plus ipilimumab. The CDR3: CATSGSRGQLNIQYF. The CDR3, as DNA: TGTGCCACCAGCGGGAGTAGGGGACAGCTAAACATTCAGTACTTC.